This T cell receptor beta chain was sequenced during a study of T cells in Graves' hyperthyroidism and ophthalmopathy. Amplification of TCR beta CDR3 regions used RNA as the template. An initial round of RT-PCR targeting the TCR CDR3 relied on the HTBI primer set. TCRdb re-analysed the multiplex PCR reads in MiXCR, keeping a single row per CDR3 protein. The data hold 370,000 or so distinct CDR3 sequences, with about a sixth observed a single time. The CDR3 is 13 amino acids. V dropped 0 bases and J dropped 0 bases, with 5 bases sitting between them. CDR1 and CDR2 from the germline V gene are DFQATT and SNEGSKA (reference sequence). This clonotype was picked up many times.

This sequence was found in a woman between 18 and 29 years old with Graves' hyperthyroidism that later progressed to Graves' ophthalmopathy. The material sequenced was blood. The rearrangement uses TRBV20-1 and TRBJ1-2; D remains unclear. The CDR3 here is CSARDETNYGYTF. DNA for the CDR3: TGCAGTGCTAGAGATGAGACTAACTATGGCTACACCTTC.